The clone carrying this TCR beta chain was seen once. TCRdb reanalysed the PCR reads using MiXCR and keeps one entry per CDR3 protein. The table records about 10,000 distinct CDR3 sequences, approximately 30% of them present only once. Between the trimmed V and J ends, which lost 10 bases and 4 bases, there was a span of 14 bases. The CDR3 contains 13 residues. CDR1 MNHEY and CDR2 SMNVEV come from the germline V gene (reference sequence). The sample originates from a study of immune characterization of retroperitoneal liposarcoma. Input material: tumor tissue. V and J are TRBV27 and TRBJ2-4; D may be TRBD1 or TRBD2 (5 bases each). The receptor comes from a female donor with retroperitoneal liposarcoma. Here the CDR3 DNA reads TGTGCCACCTCATCAGGGAGTAAAAACATTCAGTACTTC. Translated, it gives CATSSGSKNIQYF.